The clone carrying this T cell receptor (beta chain) was observed many times. The CDR3 is 14 amino acids. Germline assignment: CDR1 KGHSH and CDR2 LQKENI. V lost 6 bases to trimming and J lost 1 base, with 12 bases between them. According to the study, TCR beta libraries were built with iRepertoire HTBI primers and CDR3-region Arm-PCR. TCRdb reanalysed the multiplex PCR reads using MiXCR and keeps one entry per CDR3 protein. This table holds around 400,000 distinct CDR3 sequences, 15% found once. Time point: newly diagnosed GD, antithyroid drugs for less than 3 months. RNA isolated from PBMCs was used to make the TCR library. This record comes from a study of regulatory T cells in long-lasting Graves disease. This same sample was also part of a study on T cells in Graves' hyperthyroidism and ophthalmopathy. That work states: The TCR CDR3 first-round RT-PCR relied on the HTBI primer set. Ophthalmopathy was told apart from stable hyperthyroidism by a 13 V-J model.

The material was peripheral blood mononuclear cells (PBMCs), obtained at new diagnosis, from a patient treated with antithyroid drugs. The chain joins TRBV18 to TRBJ1-1, with TRBD1 as a possible D gene (6 bases). The sequence came from a woman aged 35 to 49 with Graves disease. The CDR3 region has the DNA TGTGCCAGCTCGCGCCGGGACACGAACACTGAAGCTTTCTTT. This gives the protein CASSRRDTNTEAFF.